These T cell receptor beta chains were read from a single sample in a study of T-cell memory formation after mild COVID-19. MiXCR, run by TCRdb on the 5' RACE reads, gives a single entry per CDR3 protein. The table includes around 370,000 distinct CDR3 sequences, 20% to 25% detected once. Sequenced input: PBMCs or a T cell subset sorted from them (not recorded which). The receptor source for this set is an adult woman who had mild COVID-19 (a few samples of this study predate the infection). Cell type and time point are not known. The CDR3 runs from the conserved cysteine through the conserved F or W. The order of the fields is J gene, V gene, clone size, D gene, CDR3 DNA, CDR3 protein. The D gene is left open where the match is weak. Rows give clone size only sometimes, using once, few, many, or a class for an expanded clone.

J: TRBJ2-7; V: TRBV7-3; size: few; D: .; DNA: TGTGCCAGCAGCCTCTCGGTGCTGGATATGGTGAACTTC; CDR3: CASSLSVLDMVNF
J: TRBJ2-3; V: TRBV7-8; size: .; D: TRBD2; DNA: TGTGCCAGCAGCTTAGACCGGCGGCCTCCGGGGGGGCCACGGACGGCGACAGATACGCAGTATTTT; CDR3: CASSLDRRPPGGPRTATDTQYF
J: TRBJ2-7; V: TRBV10-3; size: few; D: .; DNA: TGTGCCAGCGCAGGGGGCGGGAGTGTCTACGAGCAGTACTTC; CDR3: CASAGGGSVYEQYF
J: TRBJ1-2; V: TRBV27; size: .; D: .; DNA: TGTGCCAGCAGTTCGAACACAGCTCCGGGCTATGGCAACACCTTC; CDR3: CASSSNTAPGYGNTF
J: TRBJ1-1; V: TRBV5-5; size: many; D: .; DNA: TGTGCCAGCAGCGCACAGGGCACTGAAGCTTTCTTT; CDR3: CASSAQGTEAFF
J: TRBJ1-6; V: TRBV30; size: .; D: .; DNA: TGTGCCTGGAGTGTGAATTCACCCCTCCACTTT; CDR3: CAWSVNSPLHF
J: TRBJ2-1; V: TRBV9; size: .; D: TRBD2; DNA: TGTGCCAGCAGCACCATAAGCGGGAGGTCCTACAATGAGCAGTTCTTC; CDR3: CASSTISGRSYNEQFF
J: TRBJ2-7; V: TRBV12-3/TRBV12-4; size: few; D: TRBD2; DNA: TGTGCCAGCAGTTTGGAAAGCCTAGCGGGGGACTACGAGCAGTACTTC; CDR3: CASSLESLAGDYEQYF
J: TRBJ1-6; V: TRBV20-1; size: .; D: TRBD1; DNA: TGCAGTGCCGAGTCCGGGACAGGCTATAATTCACCCCTCCACTTT; CDR3: CSAESGTGYNSPLHF
J: TRBJ2-7; V: TRBV5-1; size: .; D: .; DNA: TGCGCCAGCAGCCCTTGGGTCGACGGCGAGCAGTACTTC; CDR3: CASSPWVDGEQYF
J: TRBJ1-1; V: TRBV5-1; size: .; D: .; DNA: TGCGCCAGCAGGGACAAACCGGGGACCACTGAAGCTTTCTTT; CDR3: CASRDKPGTTEAFF
J: TRBJ2-7; V: TRBV11-1; size: few; D: .; DNA: TGTGCCAGCAGCCCCCGTGGACTCCGCTACGAGCAGTACTTC; CDR3: CASSPRGLRYEQYF
J: TRBJ1-2; V: TRBV27; size: .; D: TRBD1; DNA: TGTGCCAGCAGTAATTTGGGACAGGGAGGCGGCTACACCTTC; CDR3: CASSNLGQGGGYTF
J: TRBJ2-1; V: TRBV27; size: .; D: .; DNA: TGTGCCAGCAGTTCCCTAGGAGGTGAGCAGTTCTTC; CDR3: CASSSLGGEQFF
J: TRBJ2-2; V: TRBV7-9; size: .; D: .; DNA: TGTGCCAGCAGCTTAGTGCGTGTCGGTCCGACCGGGGAGCTGTTTTTT; CDR3: CASSLVRVGPTGELFF
J: TRBJ2-3; V: TRBV5-6; size: .; D: .; DNA: TGTGCCAGCAGCTTAAGGTTCACAGATACGCAGTATTTT; CDR3: CASSLRFTDTQYF
J: TRBJ2-1; V: TRBV7-2; size: few; D: .; DNA: TGTGCCAGCAGCACCTCCAGAGACAATGAGCAGTTCTTC; CDR3: CASSTSRDNEQFF
J: TRBJ2-5; V: TRBV19; size: .; D: .; DNA: TGTGCCAGTAGTATAACAGCAACCCAAGAGACCCAGTACTTC; CDR3: CASSITATQETQYF
J: TRBJ2-4; V: TRBV6-6; size: few; D: .; DNA: TGTGCCAGCAGCGACTTGACTAACAGGGCGGCCCTAGCCAAAAACATTCAGTACTTC; CDR3: CASSDLTNRAALAKNIQYF
J: TRBJ2-3; V: TRBV3-1; size: few; D: TRBD2; DNA: TGTGCCAGCAGCCACCGGGGACTAGCGGGGGAACCAGATACGCAGTATTTT; CDR3: CASSHRGLAGEPDTQYF
J: TRBJ2-7; V: TRBV20-1; size: few; D: .; DNA: TGCAGTGCTAGGGCCGGGACGGTTACTTTCTACGAGCAGTACTTC; CDR3: CSARAGTVTFYEQYF
J: TRBJ2-7; V: TRBV2; size: few; D: .; DNA: TGTGCCAGCATTCCTTTGAGGCCCGAGGACCTCGACGAGCAGTACTTC; CDR3: CASIPLRPEDLDEQYF
J: TRBJ2-1; V: TRBV24-1; size: few; D: .; DNA: TGTGCCACCATCCAGCAGGGGAATGAGCAGTTCTTC; CDR3: CATIQQGNEQFF
J: TRBJ1-2; V: TRBV6-5; size: few; D: TRBD1; DNA: TGTGCCAGCAGTACCCCGGGACAGGGGGCCTATGGCTACACCTTC; CDR3: CASSTPGQGAYGYTF
J: TRBJ1-2; V: TRBV20-1; size: few; D: .; DNA: TGCAGTGCGCTGGGGGTGGAGGGCTACACCTTC; CDR3: CSALGVEGYTF
J: TRBJ2-7; V: TRBV7-9; size: many; D: .; DNA: TGTGCCAGCAGCTTAGCGGCTAGTTCTCGATACGAGCAGTACTTC; CDR3: CASSLAASSRYEQYF
J: TRBJ1-1; V: TRBV28; size: .; D: TRBD1; DNA: TGTGCCAGCAGTTTGGACAACAGGGGGCTCACTGAAGCTTTCTTT; CDR3: CASSLDNRGLTEAFF
J: TRBJ2-3; V: TRBV6-4; size: few; D: .; DNA: TGTGCCAGCAGTGACTCGAGGGGTGGCACAGATACGCAGTATTTT; CDR3: CASSDSRGGTDTQYF
J: TRBJ2-6; V: TRBV3-1; size: few; D: .; DNA: TGTGCCAGCAGCCAAGAGCCGGGCTCTGGGGCCAACGTCCTGACTTTC; CDR3: CASSQEPGSGANVLTF
J: TRBJ2-2; V: TRBV14; size: few; D: .; DNA: TGTGCCAGCAGCCAAGATATCCGAGGGGAGCTGTTTTTT; CDR3: CASSQDIRGELFF
J: TRBJ2-3; V: TRBV4-1; size: .; D: .; DNA: TGCGCCAGCAGCCAAGGACGGCGAGGCCCCTACACAGATACGCAGTATTTT; CDR3: CASSQGRRGPYTDTQYF
J: TRBJ1-1; V: TRBV18; size: few; D: .; DNA: TGTGCCAGCTCACCTCGGGGGGTGAACACTGAAGCTTTCTTT; CDR3: CASSPRGVNTEAFF
J: TRBJ1-1; V: TRBV12-3/TRBV12-4; size: few; D: TRBD1; DNA: TGTGCCAGCAACCAAGGGGGCTCGAACACTGAAGCTTTCTTT; CDR3: CASNQGGSNTEAFF
J: TRBJ2-5; V: TRBV7-9; size: .; D: .; DNA: TGTGCCAGCAGCTTCCTCGGGGTCCAAGAGACCCAGTACTTC; CDR3: CASSFLGVQETQYF
J: TRBJ2-3; V: TRBV4-2; size: .; D: TRBD2; DNA: TGTGCCAGCAGCGCCTCGACACGAGCGGGAGGGCCGGGTCCCTTTAGCACAGATACGCAGTATTTT; CDR3: CASSASTRAGGPGPFSTDTQYF